One and the same sample provided the 21 T cell receptor beta chains below, sequenced in a study of blood T cells in healthy people across ages. A sample-barcoded 5' primer and a J-beta primer mix were used in a second PCR of roughly 6 to 11 cycles. TCRdb fed the 5' RACE reads into MiXCR, producing one record per CDR3 protein. The sample records 700,000 to 900,000 distinct CDR3 sequences, around half being singletons. Sequenced input: blood. The receptors stem from a man at least 80 years old in good health.

The chain is built from TRBV2 and TRBJ2-1, with D possibly called TRBD1 or TRBD2 (7 bases each). The CDR3 runs 16 residues. Trimming took off 8 bases at V and 0 bases at J, with 17 bases between the two ends. In germline, CDR1 is SNHLY, CDR2 FYNNEI. This CDR3 is CASQGGVPSSYNEQFF. The CDR3 DNA reads as TGTGCCAGCCAGGGGGGGGTCCCTAGCTCCTACAATGAGCAGTTCTTC.

This chain joins TRBV20-1 and TRBJ2-4; 7 bases are a match to TRBD1. V gave up 3 bases and J gave up 1 base; unmatched junction bases: 9. The CDR3 covers 16 residues. Per germline, CDR1 DFQATT and CDR2 SNEGSKA (reference sequence). The CDR3 here is CSASAGTVTAKNIQYF. The CDR3 region has the DNA TGCAGTGCTAGCGCCGGGACAGTGACTGCCAAAAACATTCAGTACTTC.

Notes on this clonotype: At one boundary the junction diverges from the germline segment, which might be a read error. This chain connects TRBV7-8 to TRBJ2-2; TRBD1 might be the D (6 bases). CDR1 is SGHVS, CDR2 FQNEAQ, per germline. This CDR3 region has 14 residues. The CDR3, as DNA: TGTGCCAGCAGTTTAGACAGGCTGACCGGGGAGCTGTTTTTT. Translation: CASSLDRLTGELFF.

The chain links TRBV10-1 to TRBJ2-3, with a weak D call TRBD1 (6 bases). Trimming took 4 bases from V and 14 from J, leaving 25 bases between them. CDR1 and CDR2 (germline): WNHNN, SYGVQD (reference sequence). This CDR3 is 15 amino acids long. In DNA form, the CDR3 reads TGCGCCAGCAGTGTTTCCCGAGAGCAGGACAGATACGCGTATTTT. Its translation: CASSVSREQDRYAYF.

The chain has TRBV7-9 and TRBJ2-7, with TRBD1 identical over 7 bases. CDR1 is SEHNR, CDR2 FQNEAQ, per germline (reference sequence). V was clipped by 4 bases and J by 6 bases; unmatched bases: 6. This CDR3 has 13 amino acids. CDR3 sequence: CASSSTSGGEQYF. DNA for the CDR3: TGTGCCAGCAGCTCAACTTCAGGGGGCGAGCAGTACTTC. The whole variable domain, filled in from reference TRBV7-9 and TRBJ2-7, reads DTGVSQNPRHKITKRGQNVTFRCDPISEHNRLYWYRQTLGQGPEFLTYFQNEAQLEKSRLLSDRFSAERPKGSFSTLEIQRTEQGDSAMYLCASSSTSGGEQYFGPGTRLTVT.

Points on this clonotype: One base away lies a much larger clone, so this may be a sequencing read error. The gene calls are TRBV3-1 and TRBJ2-1; the match to TRBD2 covers 7 bases. The CDR3 runs 14 residues. In germline, CDR1 is LGHDT, CDR2 YNNKEL (reference sequence). DNA for the CDR3: TGTGCCGGCAGCCAAGACTATAGCGGGAATGAGCAGTTCTTC. Its translation: CAGSQDYSGNEQFF.

V gene TRBV12-3 or TRBV12-4 combines with J gene TRBJ1-1; no clear D gene. This CDR3 spans 15 amino acids. Trimming removed 3 bases from V and 2 bases from J, with 13 bases in between. CDR3: CASSFRQLSNTEAFF. CDR3 bases: TGTGCCAGCAGTTTTAGGCAGCTATCAAACACTGAAGCTTTCTTT.

This clonotype has a handful of counts. V usage is TRBV6-2 or TRBV6-3 and J usage is TRBJ1-5; 8 nucleotides align to TRBD1. The CDR3 spans 14 residues. CDR1 is MNHEY and CDR2 is SVGEGT in the germline V gene. V was clipped by 5 bases and J by 3 bases; unmatched bases: 3. The CDR3 is CASSRQGYNQPQHF. CDR3 coding DNA: TGTGCCAGCAGTAGACAGGGGTACAATCAGCCCCAGCATTTT.

V is TRBV7-2 and J is TRBJ2-3; the D gene is possibly TRBD2 (5 bases). CDR1 and CDR2 from the germline V gene are SGHTA and FQGNSA. The CDR3 length is 15 residues. The germline V and J ends were trimmed by 3 bases and 1 base, with 11 bases remaining between them. In nucleotides, the CDR3 is TGTGCCAGCAGCTTCCCCGGGGTTCGCACAGATACGCAGTATTTT. Translating gives CASSFPGVRTDTQYF.

In regard to this clonotype: Germline and junction disagree at one end, which may indicate a read error. The chain recombines TRBV4-1 with TRBJ1-2, with D unresolved. This CDR3 is 14 amino acids long. Germline values: CDR1 MGHRA, CDR2 YSYEKL. The CDR3 is CASSQAPTNYGYIF. The CDR3 DNA follows: TGCGCCAGCAGCCAAGCGCCTACTAACTATGGCTACATCTTC.

CDR3 residues: CASSVEEPSYEQYF. The CDR3, as DNA: TGTGCCAGCAGCGTAGAGGAGCCATCCTACGAGCAGTACTTC. The chain joins TRBV9 to TRBJ2-7, with D hard to call. Trimming pared 0 bases from V and 1 base from J, leaving 8 bases between. Germline-derived CDR1 and CDR2 are SGDLS and YYNGEE. The CDR3 is 14 amino acids. Drawing the rest from reference TRBV9 and TRBJ2-7, the complete variable domain is DSGVTQTPKHLITATGQRVTLRCSPRSGDLSVYWYQQSLDQGLQFLIQYYNGEERAKGNILERFSAQQFPDLHSELNLSSLELGDSALYFCASSVEEPSYEQYFGPGTRLTVT.

The chain joins TRBV24-1 to TRBJ2-5; tentative D call: TRBD1 (6 bases). Trimming left V 4 bases short and J 6 bases short, with 17 bases between. The germline V gene encodes CDR1 KGHDR and CDR2 SFDVKD. The CDR3 loop spans 15 amino acids. The DNA of the CDR3 is TGTGCCACCAGTGACCCCTCGGAGAGGGGGAAGACCCAGTACTTC. Protein: CATSDPSERGKTQYF.

The V gene is TRBV24-1, the J gene TRBJ1-1; D remains unclear. This CDR3 has 14 residues. Germline CDR1 is KGHDR and CDR2 is SFDVKD. V lost 7 bases to trimming and J lost 1 base, with 12 bases between them. The CDR3 spells CATSGSGTNTEAFF. The CDR3 nucleotides are TGTGCCACCAGCGGGAGTGGAACGAACACTGAAGCTTTCTTT.

In this sample, this clonotype turned up a few times. The chain carries TRBV29-1 and TRBJ1-5, with unresolved D. The germline gives CDR1 SQVTM, CDR2 ANQGSEA. This CDR3 spans 13 amino acids. The V gene lost 1 base and the J gene lost 6 bases, with 10 bases spanning the gap. The CDR3 sequence is CSVEGQAGQPQHF. The CDR3 DNA follows: TGCAGCGTTGAAGGTCAGGCTGGTCAGCCCCAGCATTTT.

A word on this clonotype: A junction end diverges from the germline sequence, so it may reflect a read error. V and J are TRBV12-3 or TRBV12-4 and TRBJ1-2; no definite D call. The CDR3 extends over 12 amino acids. CDR3 sequence: CTSSHGDYGYTF. CDR3 in DNA: TGTACCAGCAGCCACGGAGACTATGGCTACACCTTC.

The gene calls are TRBV3-1 and TRBJ2-5; D unclear. The end of the DNA is better explained by TRBJ2-7, so the J call may be wrong. The CDR3 has 13 amino acids. Germline V lookup: CDR1 LGHDT, CDR2 YNNKEL (reference sequence). The CDR3 sequence is CASSQLITYEQYF. CDR3 in DNA: TGTGCCAGCAGCCAATTGATTACCTACGAGCAGTACTTC.

The CDR3 DNA follows: TGTGCCAGCAGCCCCCAGGACAGGGAAGGCCACGAGCAGTACTTC. Its translation: CASSPQDREGHEQYF. V usage is TRBV4-2 and J usage is TRBJ2-7; 8 bases map to TRBD1. Unmatched junction bases numbered 10, after V lost 4 bases and J lost 5 bases. The CDR3 sequence is 15 residues long. The germline CDR1 and CDR2 sequences are LGHNA and YNFKEQ.

This chain uses TRBV20-1 with TRBJ1-2; D perhaps matches TRBD1 (5 bases). Germline CDR1 reads DFQATT; CDR2 reads SNEGSKA (reference sequence). Trimming took 5 bases from V and 0 from J, leaving 10 bases between them. This CDR3 is built from 13 residues. This CDR3 reads CSAPRTSNYGYTF. The DNA for the CDR3 is TGCAGTGCTCCTCGGACATCTAACTATGGCTACACCTTC.

This chain connects TRBV10-3 to TRBJ2-1; D may be TRBD2 (5 bases). Trimming removed 7 bases from V and 10 bases from J, with 20 bases in between. This CDR3 has 14 amino acids. CDR1 is ENHRY, CDR2 SYGVKD, per germline. The CDR3 DNA reads TGTGCCATCACCCCGGGAAGGCTAACCGAGGAGCAGTTCTTC. Translated: CAITPGRLTEEQFF.

This clonotype was seen only a few times. The rearrangement uses TRBV5-1 and TRBJ2-5, with TRBD2 identical over 16 bases. V was pared by 4 bases and J by 5 bases, with 11 bases of the junction left unmatched. The CDR3 is 18 amino acids. Germline lookup yields CDR1 SGHRS and CDR2 YFSETQ. The CDR3 reads CASSLTGTSGRAWETQYF. The CDR3 region has the DNA TGCGCCAGCAGCCTAACCGGGACTAGCGGGAGGGCATGGGAGACCCAGTACTTC.

This clonotype was counted only a few times. The chain is built from TRBV27 and TRBJ2-7; D gene unclear. CDR1 is MNHEY, CDR2 SMNVEV, per germline (reference sequence). The CDR3 sequence is 13 residues long. V was cut by 5 bases and J by 2 bases, with 10 bases left in between. The CDR3, as DNA: TGTGCCAGCAGTCCCGACGGGCCCTACGAGCAGTACTTC. Residues: CASSPDGPYEQYF.